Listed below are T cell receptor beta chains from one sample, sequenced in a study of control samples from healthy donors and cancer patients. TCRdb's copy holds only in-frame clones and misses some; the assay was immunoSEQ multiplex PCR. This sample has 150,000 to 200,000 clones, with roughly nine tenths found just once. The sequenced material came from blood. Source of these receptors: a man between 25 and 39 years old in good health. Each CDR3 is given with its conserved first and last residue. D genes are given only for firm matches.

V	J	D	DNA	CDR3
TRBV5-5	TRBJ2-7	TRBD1	TGTGCCAGCAGCTTGGACAGGCAGGGGGCCTACGAGCAGTACTTC	CASSLDRQGAYEQYF
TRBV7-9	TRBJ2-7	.	TGTGCCAGCAGCTTCGGACTTCTCTCCTACGAGCAGTACTTC	CASSFGLLSYEQYF
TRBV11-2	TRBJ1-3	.	TGTGCCAGCAGCTCGCAGAACACCATATATTTT	CASSSQNTIYF
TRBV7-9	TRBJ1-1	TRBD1	TGTGCCAGCAGCTTAGACAGGGGGAATGAAGCTTTCTTT	CASSLDRGNEAFF
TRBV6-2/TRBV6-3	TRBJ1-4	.	TGTGCCAGCAGTTATTCCGGGCCTCTGTATGAAAAACTGTTTTTT	CASSYSGPLYEKLFF
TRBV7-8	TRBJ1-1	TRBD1	TGTGCCAGCAGGCCTTACAGGGGTACTGCTGAAGCTTTCTTT	CASRPYRGTAEAFF
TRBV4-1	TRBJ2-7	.	TGCGCCAGCAGCCAGGGAGGTGACGAGCAGTACTTC	CASSQGGDEQYF
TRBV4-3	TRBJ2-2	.	TGCGCCAGCAGCCACCGCGGGGCCGGGGAGCTGTTTTTT	CASSHRGAGELFF
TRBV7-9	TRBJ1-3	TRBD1	TGTGCCAGCAGCTCGGGACAGGGTATAGACACCATATATTTT	CASSSGQGIDTIYF
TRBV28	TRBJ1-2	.	TGTGCCAGCAGTTTGAGGGTTACTAACTATGGCTACACCTTC	CASSLRVTNYGYTF
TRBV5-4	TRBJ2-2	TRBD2	TGTGCCAGCAGCGGGCGGGGGACCACCGGGGAGCTGTTTTTT	CASSGRGTTGELFF
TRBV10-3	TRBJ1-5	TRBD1	TGTGCCATCAGGGAACAGGGGGGCAATCAGCCCCAGCATTTT	CAIREQGGNQPQHF
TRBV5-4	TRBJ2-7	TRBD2	TGTGCCAGCAGCGCCCTTACAGCGGGAGTGTTCTACGAGCAGTACTTC	CASSALTAGVFYEQYF
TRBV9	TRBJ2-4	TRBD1	TGTGCCAGCAGCGCAGGGACAGGGAAAAACATTCAGTACTTC	CASSAGTGKNIQYF
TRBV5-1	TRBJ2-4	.	TGCGCCAGCAGCTTGGGGGGTACCGCCAAAAACATTCAGTACTTC	CASSLGGTAKNIQYF
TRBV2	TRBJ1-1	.	TGTGCCAGCACCCAATGGGACACTGAAGCTTTCTTT	CASTQWDTEAFF
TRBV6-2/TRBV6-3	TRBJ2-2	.	TGTGCCAGCAGTTACCCACAGGGATCAAACACCGGGGAGCTGTTTTTT	CASSYPQGSNTGELFF
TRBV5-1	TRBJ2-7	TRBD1	TGCGCCAGCAGCTACGGACAGGGCGACGAGCAGTACTTC	CASSYGQGDEQYF
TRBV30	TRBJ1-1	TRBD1	TGTGCCTGGCAGGGGGAGAAGAACACTGAAGCTTTCTTT	CAWQGEKNTEAFF